This T cell receptor (beta chain) stems from a study of metastatic and nonmetastatic thyroid tumors. Overall study context: Repertoire data that came from the blood and tumor or nodule tissue of malignant and benign thyroid patients were compared.

The CDR3 totals 14 residues. The V end was cut by 3 bases, the J end by 3 bases, with 14 bases between. In germline, CDR1 is DFQATT, CDR2 SNEGSKA (reference sequence). TCRdb re-called clones via MiXCR from the PCR reads. The table lists some 20,000 clones, 25% to 35% of them singletons. No treatment had been given to any patient before thyroid surgery. Study-level points and caveats: As reported, TCR beta diversity in blood and tumor was significantly higher in malignant thyroid tumors than in benign nodules.

This clone was observed many times. The antigen is undetermined. Sequencing input: tumor tissue. The V gene is TRBV20-1, the J gene TRBJ1-1, with a possible D match to TRBD1 (5 bases). This sequence originates from a female donor with papillary thyroid cancer or a benign thyroid nodule (not recorded which). Some clones in this sample may be carry-over from other donors' samples. CDR3 DNA sequence: TGCAGTGCTAGCGGGGCCCTCAGCGACACTGAAGCTTTCTTT. Its protein product is CSASGALSDTEAFF.